The 20 T cell receptor beta chains presented below share a single source sample, sequenced in a study of blood T cell repertoires in COVID-19. Assay: immunoSEQ multiplex PCR; the TCRdb copy retains only in-frame clones and omits some. Of nearly 60,000 clones listed, around 90% are singletons. Sequenced material: peripheral blood. The receptor set was obtained from a man aged 55 to 70 with active COVID-19.

The chain is built from TRBV7-2 and TRBJ1-1; D remains unclear. V was pared by 5 bases and J by 8 bases, with 15 bases between. Germline CDR1 is SGHTA and CDR2 is FQGNSA. This CDR3 is built from 13 residues. The CDR3 spells CASSERGLVEAFF. The CDR3 DNA follows: TGTGCCAGCAGCGAACGCGGGCTAGTCGAAGCTTTCTTT.

V usage is TRBV5-1 and J usage is TRBJ2-1; weak D call: TRBD1 (5 bases). CDR3 length equals 11 residues. Trimming pared 5 bases from V and 7 bases from J, leaving 7 bases between. Germline assignment: CDR1 SGHRS and CDR2 YFSETQ. The CDR3 sequence: CASRGVNEQFF. The CDR3 nucleotides read TGCGCCAGCAGAGGGGTGAATGAGCAGTTCTTC.

V usage is TRBV7-9 and J usage is TRBJ2-1, with 12 bases identical to TRBD1. V lost 3 bases and J lost 6; bases outside the gene matches: 6. CDR1 and CDR2 (germline): SEHNR, FQNEAQ (reference sequence). The CDR3 consists of 16 residues. CDR3 sequence reads: CASSFYRGQGANEQFF. CDR3 coding DNA: TGTGCCAGCAGCTTCTACCGGGGACAGGGGGCCAATGAGCAGTTCTTC.

V gene TRBV10-2 combines with J gene TRBJ2-7, with a possible D match to TRBD1 (6 bases). Germline V gene lookup returns CDR1 WSHSY and CDR2 SAAADI. V was pared by 1 base and J by 5 bases, with 6 bases between. CDR3 length: 12 amino acids. CDR3 sequence: CASSEYRDEQYF. CDR3 in DNA: TGCGCCAGCAGTGAGTACAGGGACGAGCAGTACTTC.

The chain employs TRBV5-4 and TRBJ2-7; TRBD2 matches 8 bases. V dropped 0 bases and J dropped 4; count of bases not matched to a gene: 6. From germline, CDR1 is SGHNT and CDR2 YYREEE (reference sequence). The CDR3 contains 15 residues. This chain's CDR3 is CASSLDGGGNYEQYF. The CDR3, as DNA: TGTGCCAGCAGCTTGGATGGCGGGGGGAATTACGAGCAGTACTTC.

The chain recombines TRBV4-1 with TRBJ1-1, with a possible D match to TRBD1 (5 bases). The V gene's germline CDR1 is MGHRA and CDR2 YSYEKL. Trimming pared 8 bases from V and 3 bases from J, leaving 22 bases between. The CDR3 is made up of 16 amino acids. The CDR3: CASGKGRDTAYTEAFF. The CDR3 DNA sequence: TGCGCCAGCGGCAAGGGGCGTGACACCGCGTACACTGAAGCTTTCTTT.

The V and J genes are TRBV6-2 or TRBV6-3 and TRBJ2-4; weak D call: TRBD2 (5 bases). V lost 5 bases to trimming and J lost 0 bases, with 14 bases between them. Germline loops: CDR1 MNHEY, CDR2 SVGEGT. CDR3 size: 16 residues. The CDR3: CASSTPVGLAKNIQYF. Written as DNA, the CDR3 is TGTGCCAGCAGTACCCCCGTCGGACTAGCCAAAAACATTCAGTACTTC.

The chain joins TRBV4-3 to TRBJ2-7; D gene unclear. This CDR3 is 13 amino acids long. Germline V gene sequence: CDR1 LGHNA, CDR2 YSLEER. The germline V and J ends were trimmed by 0 bases and 3 bases, with 6 bases remaining between them. This chain's CDR3 is CASSQERSYEQYF. The CDR3 nucleotides are TGCGCCAGCAGCCAAGAGCGGAGCTACGAGCAGTACTTC.

The chain combines TRBV9 with TRBJ1-2; the D gene is possibly TRBD1 (5 bases). CDR1 is SGDLS and CDR2 is YYNGEE in the germline V gene. The CDR3 contains 13 residues. Trimming took off 8 bases at V and 2 bases at J, with 13 bases between the two ends. This CDR3 reads CASRDSPNYGYTF. CDR3 DNA sequence: TGTGCCAGTAGGGACTCTCCAAACTATGGCTACACCTTC.

This chain links TRBV18 with TRBJ2-7, with TRBD1 matching over 9 bases. The CDR3 consists of 15 residues. Per germline, CDR1 KGHSH and CDR2 LQKENI. The J segment lost 2 bases and the V segment lost 2 bases, leaving 4 bases of the junction unmatched. CDR3 coding DNA: TGTGCCAGCTCACCAATGGGGACAGGGCCCTACGAGCAGTACTTC. Its translation is CASSPMGTGPYEQYF. Filled out from reference TRBV18 and TRBJ2-7, the complete variable domain reads NAGVMQNPRHLVRRRGQEARLRCSPMKGHSHVYWYRQLPEEGLKFMVYLQKENIIDESGMPKERFSAEFPKEGPSILRIQQVVRGDSAAYFCASSPMGTGPYEQYFGPGTRLTVT.

The V gene is TRBV3-1 (or the pseudogene TRBV3-2), the J gene TRBJ2-3, with D uncertain. CDR1 LGHDT and CDR2 YNNKEL come from the germline V gene (reference sequence). The V gene lost 8 bases and the J gene lost 0 bases, with 9 bases spanning the gap. The CDR3 runs to 13 residues. The CDR3 here is CASRTTSTDTQYF. Written as DNA, the CDR3 is TGTGCCAGCCGCACCACTAGCACAGATACGCAGTATTTT.

The J gene is TRBJ2-7, the V gene TRBV29-1; 7 nucleotides align to TRBD1. The J segment lost 2 bases and the V segment lost 7 bases, leaving 5 bases of the junction unmatched. Germline CDR1 and CDR2: SQVTM and ANQGSEA. There are 12 residues in the CDR3. The CDR3 loop is CSASTGPYEQYF. The CDR3 nucleotides read TGCAGCGCTTCGACAGGGCCCTACGAGCAGTACTTC.

This chain links TRBV11-1 with TRBJ2-5, with D possibly being TRBD1 (5 bases). CDR1 SGHAT and CDR2 FQDESV come from the germline V gene (reference sequence). V was cut by 5 bases and J by 3 bases, with 16 bases left in between. CDR3 size: 15 residues. The CDR3 DNA is TGTGCCAGCAGCCAGGGCGTTAGTCTAAAAGAGACCCAGTACTTC. It encodes CASSQGVSLKETQYF.

The chain combines TRBV28 with TRBJ2-1; 9 positions agree with TRBD1. Germline V CDR1 and CDR2: MDHEN, SYDVKM. After removal of 3 bases from V and 6 bases from J, the junction contained 15 bases not matched to a gene. This CDR3 has 18 residues. This CDR3 reads CASSFIPFGDREVNEQFF. In DNA, the CDR3 is TGTGCCAGCAGTTTCATCCCTTTCGGGGACAGGGAGGTCAATGAGCAGTTCTTC.

The chain uses TRBV28 and TRBJ2-3; D ambiguous. Trimming took off 3 bases at V and 2 bases at J, with 12 bases between the two ends. Germline assignment: CDR1 MDHEN and CDR2 SYDVKM. The CDR3 consists of 15 residues. The CDR3 is CASSFGWAATDTQYF. In DNA, the CDR3 is TGTGCCAGCAGTTTTGGATGGGCAGCCACAGATACGCAGTATTTT.

The rearrangement joins TRBV10-1 to TRBJ2-4, with unresolved D. There are 13 residues in the CDR3. CDR1 and CDR2 from the germline V gene are WNHNN and SYGVQD (reference sequence). The V end lost 0 bases, the J end lost 6 bases, and 6 bases lay between the germline ends. CDR3 nucleotide sequence: TGCGCCAGCAGTGAGTCGGCCTCAAACATTCAGTACTTC. Its translation: CASSESASNIQYF.

This chain connects TRBV28 to TRBJ2-7, with 8 bases aligning to TRBD1. The J segment lost 5 bases and the V segment lost 11 bases, leaving 8 bases of the junction unmatched. CDR3 length: 12 amino acids. Germline values: CDR1 MDHEN, CDR2 SYDVKM. CDR3 sequence: CASETGVDEQYF. The CDR3 nucleotides read TGTGCCTCCGAGACAGGGGTAGACGAGCAGTACTTC.

This clone was seen just once. The gene calls are TRBV3-1 (or the pseudogene TRBV3-2) and TRBJ1-6; a possible D gene is TRBD1 (5 bases). Germline lookup yields CDR1 LGHDT and CDR2 YNNKEL (reference sequence). The CDR3 runs 15 residues. V dropped 4 bases and J dropped 1 base, with 8 bases sitting between them. CDR3 nucleotides: TGTGCCAGCAGCCTACAGGTTTCCTATAATTCACCCCTCCACTTT. Its protein product is CASSLQVSYNSPLHF.

This sequence joins TRBV7-9 and TRBJ2-2, with a possible D match to TRBD1 (5 bases). CDR1 and CDR2 from the germline V gene are SEHNR and FQNEAQ (reference sequence). The CDR3 covers 18 residues. The ends were cut back, 0 bases at V and 1 base at J, with 15 bases in the middle. The CDR3 is CASSLAKGVWMNTGELFF. Here the CDR3 DNA reads TGTGCCAGCAGCTTAGCCAAAGGGGTTTGGATGAACACCGGGGAGCTGTTTTTT.

This sequence joins TRBV11-2 and TRBJ2-1, with a weak D call TRBD2 (5 bases). Deletions cut 5 bases from V and 4 bases from J, with 21 bases between. This CDR3 has 17 residues. Germline V lookup: CDR1 SGHAT, CDR2 FQNNGV. The DNA for the CDR3 is TGTGCCAGCAGCCCCTCGGGATTGGAACCGGGGTACAATGAGCAGTTCTTC. Amino acid sequence: CASSPSGLEPGYNEQFF.